This T cell receptor beta chain was found in a study of T cell repertoires in cytomegalovirus infection. Turning to the study itself: Indications came from public TCR beta signatures; they pointed to CMV infection and to a matching HLA type.

Whole-study results and caveats: CMV carriers with the relevant HLA were identified by cumulative public TCR beta family frequency.

The V gene's germline CDR1 is MDHEN and CDR2 SYDVKM. The V segment lost 2 bases and the J segment 6 bases; nucleotides outside the gene matches: 10. The CDR3 has 16 residues. Details on this clonotype: As yet, its antigen is unknown.

TCRdb re-analysed the reads in MiXCR, keeping a single row per CDR3 protein. The repertoire includes hundreds of thousands of distinct CDR3 sequences, about 42% of them detected once, and just under 45% sits in the top ten. The source is a human donor in good health (CMV status not recorded). Some clones in this sample may be carry-over from other donors' samples. The rearrangement uses TRBV28 and TRBJ2-3; 8 bases agree with TRBD2. The sample consisted of cultured PBMCs, taken from culture after CMV antigen stimulation. CDR3 region: CASSLTLGRGGDTQYF. The CDR3 region has the DNA TGTGCCAGCAGTTTAACCCTCGGGAGGGGTGGGGATACGCAGTATTTT.